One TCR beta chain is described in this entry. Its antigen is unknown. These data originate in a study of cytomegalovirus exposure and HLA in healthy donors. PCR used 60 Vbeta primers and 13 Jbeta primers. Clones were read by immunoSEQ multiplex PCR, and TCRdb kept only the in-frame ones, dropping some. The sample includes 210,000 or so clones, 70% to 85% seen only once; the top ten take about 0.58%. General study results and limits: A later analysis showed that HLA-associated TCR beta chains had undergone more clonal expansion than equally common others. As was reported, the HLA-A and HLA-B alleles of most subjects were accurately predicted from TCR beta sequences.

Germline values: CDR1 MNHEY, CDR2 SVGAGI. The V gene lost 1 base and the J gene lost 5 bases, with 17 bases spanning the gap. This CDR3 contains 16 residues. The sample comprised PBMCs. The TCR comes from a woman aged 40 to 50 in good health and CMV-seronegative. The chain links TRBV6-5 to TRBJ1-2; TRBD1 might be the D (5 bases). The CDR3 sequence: CASSYLPSQVWYGYTF. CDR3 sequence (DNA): TGTGCCAGCAGTTACTTACCCTCACAGGTTTGGTATGGCTACACCTTC.